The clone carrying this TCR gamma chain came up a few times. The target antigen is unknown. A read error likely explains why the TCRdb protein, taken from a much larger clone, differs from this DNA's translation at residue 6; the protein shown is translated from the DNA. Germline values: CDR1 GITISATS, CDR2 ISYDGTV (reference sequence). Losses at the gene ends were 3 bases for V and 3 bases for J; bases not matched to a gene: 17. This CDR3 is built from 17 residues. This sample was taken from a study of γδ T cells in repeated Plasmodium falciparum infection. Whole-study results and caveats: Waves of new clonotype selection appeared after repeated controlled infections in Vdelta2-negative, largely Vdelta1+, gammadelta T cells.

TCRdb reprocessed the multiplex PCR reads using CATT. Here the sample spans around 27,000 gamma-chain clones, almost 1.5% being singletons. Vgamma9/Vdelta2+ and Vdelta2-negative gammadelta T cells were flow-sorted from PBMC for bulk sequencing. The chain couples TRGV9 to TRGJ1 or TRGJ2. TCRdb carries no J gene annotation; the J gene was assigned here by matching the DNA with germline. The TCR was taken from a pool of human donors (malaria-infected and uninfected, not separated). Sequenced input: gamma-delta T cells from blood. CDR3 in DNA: TGTGCCTTGTGGGAGATGCACAGCCACCGCCTTTATTATAAGAAACTCTTT. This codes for CALWEMHSHRLYYKKLF.